This T cell receptor (beta chain) is from a study of blood T cells in healthy people across ages. The overall study: When template switching was applied, about one barcoded beta molecule was captured per two T cells.

V dropped 0 bases and J dropped 2; count of bases not matched to a gene: 3. Germline V gene sequence: CDR1 ENHRY, CDR2 SYGVKD. The CDR3 contains 15 residues. A second PCR, run for about 7 to 11 cycles, used a sample-barcoded 5' primer plus a J-beta primer mix. Carrying 12 random nucleotides, a template-switch adaptor labeled each individual cDNA molecule. TCRdb independently ran MiXCR on the 5' RACE reads; one entry per CDR3 protein. The repertoire includes almost 1 million distinct CDR3 sequences, roughly 51% of them detected once, and 20% to 25% sits in the top ten. Researchers collected 9 to 10 milliliters of peripheral blood from every single donor. Total RNA extracted from each sample amounted to at least 6 micrograms.

The sample consisted of blood. V gene TRBV10-3 combines with J gene TRBJ2-5; 7 nucleotides line up with TRBD2. The sequence derives from an older woman in good health. The CDR3 DNA reads as TGTGCCATCAGTGAGTCGCCCGGGAGGCAAGAGACCCAGTACTTC. Translation: CAISESPGRQETQYF.